Included here is one T cell receptor (beta chain) sequence, with context. This entry comes from a study of blood T cell repertoires in COVID-19. In the study overall: Some COVID-19 samples were acute and others convalescent; all came from the United States, Italy and Spain. PBMCs, B-cell-depleted T cells, or T cells provided the cDNA or gDNA that made up the material.

The authors' processing: Estimates of nucleated cell counts were drawn from the amplification of reference gene primers. This table comes from immunoSEQ multiplex PCR, and its TCRdb copy is limited to in-frame clones, with some not included. For V, J and clone size, that table is used; D and trimming come from the DNA. The top ten hold around 4.9% of the sample, which has about 200,000 clones, 70% to 90% seen once. This CDR3 comprises 14 residues. Germline CDR1 MDHEN, CDR2 SYDVKM. Trimming at V came to 2 bases and at J to 4 bases, leaving 1 base not matched to a gene. This receptor was obtained from a woman older than 75 with acute or convalescent COVID-19. Sequencing was performed on peripheral blood. The J gene is TRBJ2-2, the V gene TRBV28; TRBD2 matches 7 bases. The CDR3 nucleotides read TGTGCCAGCAGTTTAGCGGGAGCCACCGGGGAGCTGTTTTTT. This encodes CASSLAGATGELFF.